This T cell receptor beta chain was captured by sequencing in a study of blood T cell repertoires in COVID-19. Background on the study: The United States, Italy and Spain provided the acute and convalescent COVID-19 samples. The analysed material was cDNA or gDNA that came from T cells, B-cell-depleted T cells, or PBMCs.

Authors' methods: Nucleated cell counts were estimated from reference gene primer amplification. Here immunoSEQ multiplex PCR was the method, and the copy in TCRdb shows in-frame clones only, minus some. The V and J calls and clone size were taken over from that table, and D and trimming were inferred from the DNA. The data show about 150,000 clones, with about 88% seen just once and 2% to 3% held by the top ten. There are 14 residues in the CDR3. V lost 5 bases, J lost 2 bases, and 4 bases stayed unmatched. Germline V gene lookup returns CDR1 SGHAT and CDR2 FQDESV (reference sequence). This TCR was sampled from a woman in her seventies with acute or convalescent COVID-19. The chain is built from TRBV11-1 and TRBJ2-7; 9 nucleotides match TRBD1. The sequencing sample was made of peripheral blood. Written as DNA, the CDR3 is TGTGCCAGCAGCCGGACAGGGGCAACCTACGAGCAGTACTTC. Its protein product is CASSRTGATYEQYF.